The 16 T cell receptor beta chains below come from one sample, sequenced in a study of siplizumab effects on memory and regulatory T cells. The assay was immunoSEQ multiplex PCR, and TCRdb's table has in-frame clones only and misses some. Here the sample spans 75,000 to 100,000 clones, just under 95% being singletons. The sample consisted of non-Treg CD4+ T cells sorted from blood. The receptors here all came from a human donor in good health.

The CDR3 DNA follows: TGTGCCAGCAGTGGGAATCGGGCAGTTCAAGAGACCCAGTACTTC. Its protein product is CASSGNRAVQETQYF. The chain links TRBV2 to TRBJ2-5; D is unresolved. Deletions cut 4 bases from V and 2 bases from J, with 14 bases between. Germline V CDR1 and CDR2: SNHLY, FYNNEI. This CDR3 contains 15 residues. Filled out from reference TRBV2 and TRBJ2-5, the complete variable domain reads EPEVTQTPSHQVTQMGQEVILRCVPISNHLYFYWYRQILGQKVEFLVSFYNNEISEKSEIFDDQFSVERPDGSNFTLKIRSTKLEDSAMYFCASSGNRAVQETQYFGPGTRLLVL.

The chain joins TRBV19 to TRBJ2-3; 7 positions match TRBD2. The ends lost 5 bases at V and 2 bases at J; junction bases unmatched: 4. This CDR3 has 14 residues. In germline, CDR1 is LNHDA, CDR2 SQIVND (reference sequence). The CDR3 bases are TGTGCCAGTAGTGTTCGACTAGCCACAGATACGCAGTATTTT. It is translated as CASSVRLATDTQYF.

CDR3 coding DNA: TGTGCCTGGAGTGTAAGCTCCTACGAGCAGTACTTC. It encodes CAWSVSSYEQYF. V is TRBV30 and J is TRBJ2-7; D remains ambiguous. V lost 0 bases and J 0 bases, leaving 3 bases between the germline ends. Germline lookup yields CDR1 GTSNPN and CDR2 SVGIG (reference sequence). This CDR3 comprises 12 residues.

For this clone: A read error may account for a junction end that differs from germline. This chain links TRBV2 with TRBJ2-7; D is unclear. The CDR3 is 10 amino acids. Germline V lookup: CDR1 SNHLY, CDR2 FYNNEI. As DNA, the CDR3 is TGTGCCAGCAGTGAAGCGTACAGTAGCTTC. As protein: CASSEAYSSF.

The chain recombines TRBV5-1 with TRBJ1-2; D possibly corresponds to TRBD1 (6 bases). Germline V gene lookup returns CDR1 SGHRS and CDR2 YFSETQ. The CDR3 consists of 16 residues. V lost 0 bases to trimming and J lost 6 bases, with 18 bases between them. In DNA form, the CDR3 reads TGCGCCAGCAGCTTGGGGGACATCGAGGAGGTGCATGGCTACACCTTC. Translating it yields CASSLGDIEEVHGYTF.

In nucleotides, the CDR3 is TGTGCCAGCAGCCGCGGTTCCCCAGCAGCGAACACCGGGGAGCTGTTTTTT. Translating it yields CASSRGSPAANTGELFF. The J gene is TRBJ2-2, the V gene TRBV5-4, with unresolved D. Germline CDR1 is SGHNT and CDR2 is YYREEE (reference sequence). V lost 4 bases to trimming and J lost 0 bases, with 16 bases between them. CDR3 length: 17 residues.

The chain has TRBV7-9 and TRBJ2-1, with 9 bases identical to TRBD2. V lost 3 bases, J lost 7 bases, and 7 bases stayed unmatched. CDR3 length: 15 amino acids. The germline V gene has CDR1 SEHNR and CDR2 FQNEAQ (reference sequence). CDR3 DNA sequence: TGTGCCAGCAGCTTTTCCGGGACTAGCATTAATGAGCAGTTCTTC. As protein: CASSFSGTSINEQFF.

The chain combines TRBV19 with TRBJ2-4, with D possibly called TRBD1 or TRBD2 (5 bases each). The V and J ends lost 9 bases and 7 bases respectively, with 13 bases between them. From germline, CDR1 is LNHDA and CDR2 SQIVND (reference sequence). There are 12 residues in the CDR3. The CDR3: CASRYGANIQYF. The CDR3 DNA sequence: TGTGCCAGCAGGTACGGGGCGAACATTCAGTACTTC.

CDR3 DNA sequence: TGTGCCAGCAGGCGCGGACAGGGAGCCTCCTATGGCTACACCTTC. The encoded protein is CASRRGQGASYGYTF. This chain connects TRBV28 to TRBJ1-2; 8 bases line up with TRBD1. Germline values: CDR1 MDHEN, CDR2 SYDVKM. The CDR3 extends over 15 amino acids. Germline trimming cut 6 bases from V and 4 bases from J; bases unmatched to any gene: 10.

The V call is TRBV19, the J call TRBJ2-2, with D tentatively TRBD2 (5 bases). Germline lookup yields CDR1 LNHDA and CDR2 SQIVND (reference sequence). The CDR3 is 13 amino acids. Trimming took off 7 bases at V and 4 bases at J, with 10 bases between the two ends. This CDR3 is CASNSAGTGELFF. The DNA for the CDR3 is TGTGCCAGTAACAGCGCGGGCACCGGGGAGCTGTTTTTT.

The chain combines TRBV27 with TRBJ1-2; D perhaps matches TRBD1 (5 bases). The CDR3 extends over 14 amino acids. In germline, CDR1 is MNHEY, CDR2 SMNVEV (reference sequence). V was pared by 6 bases and J by 8 bases, with 19 bases between. CDR3 nucleotide sequence: TGTGCCAGCAGCCCGTCGGGGGAACTGGAGGGCTACACCTTC. This codes for CASSPSGELEGYTF.

The J gene is TRBJ2-6, the V gene TRBV4-2; D uncertain. The V and J ends lost 1 base and 6 bases respectively, with 13 bases between them. Germline loops: CDR1 LGHNA, CDR2 YNFKEQ. The CDR3 length is 16 residues. CDR3 amino acids: CASSQVELPPANVLTF. The CDR3, as DNA: TGTGCCAGCAGCCAAGTTGAACTTCCTCCGGCCAACGTCCTGACTTTC.

This rearrangement joins TRBV4-2 to TRBJ2-1, with TRBD2 matching over 13 bases. The CDR3 consists of 16 residues. Germline CDR1 is LGHNA and CDR2 is YNFKEQ. The J segment lost 3 bases and the V segment lost 6 bases, leaving 5 bases of the junction unmatched. For the CDR3, the DNA is TGTGCCAGCAGAATCGGGACTAGCGGGATCTACAATGAGCAGTTCTTC. As protein: CASRIGTSGIYNEQFF.

V is TRBV5-1 and J is TRBJ2-3; D gene unclear. The CDR3 consists of 16 residues. The V and J ends lost 1 base and 0 bases respectively, with 12 bases between them. In germline, CDR1 is SGHRS, CDR2 YFSETQ. For the CDR3, the DNA is TGCGCCAGCAGCTTGCTTACGGTAACTAGCACAGATACGCAGTATTTT. Translation gives CASSLLTVTSTDTQYF.

V usage is TRBV5-1 and J usage is TRBJ2-1; perhaps TRBD1 as D (5 bases). Germline assignment: CDR1 SGHRS and CDR2 YFSETQ. V lost 4 bases and J lost 4, with 15 bases in between. CDR3 size: 15 residues. The CDR3 loop is CASSSARQIYNEQFF. Written as DNA, the CDR3 is TGCGCCAGCAGCAGTGCTCGACAGATTTACAATGAGCAGTTCTTC.

The chain recombines TRBV19 with TRBJ1-5; D gene uncertain. Germline lookup yields CDR1 LNHDA and CDR2 SQIVND (reference sequence). V lost 1 base to trimming and J lost 7 bases, with 8 bases between them. This CDR3 spans 13 amino acids. In nucleotides, the CDR3 is TGTGCCAGTAGTATAGGGGCTCGACAGCCCCAGCATTTT. Translation: CASSIGARQPQHF.